This is a list of T cell receptor beta chains from one sample in a study of PD-1 blockade in classical Hodgkin lymphoma. Assay: immunoSEQ multiplex PCR; the TCRdb copy retains only in-frame clones and omits some. The sample has about 13,000 clones; about four fifths are singletons. Here the sequenced sample was CD4+ T cells from blood, taken before the fourth cycle of nivolumab. The receptors originated from a human donor with classical Hodgkin lymphoma. Each CDR3 is given with its conserved first and last residue. D genes are given only for firm matches.

>NA|TRBJ2-7|TRBV5-4
CASSSPGDGREQYF
>TRBD1|TRBJ1-1|TRBV19
CASSPRDRANTEAFF
>TRBD1|TRBJ1-1|TRBV11-1
CASSLRAGRGGTEAFF
>NA|TRBJ2-7|TRBV25-1
CASSDVRGPYEQYF
>TRBD2|TRBJ2-1|TRBV7-9
CASSRRAGTSASSYNEQFF
>NA|TRBJ1-3|TRBV9
CASSVVEWTAIYF
>NA|TRBJ2-1|TRBV29-1
CSVVYLLEGTQFF
>TRBD1|TRBJ1-1|TRBV5-4
CASSPPRNRGNTEAFF
>NA|TRBJ1-2|TRBV4-3
CASSQVGQGYNYGYTF
>NA|TRBJ2-4|TRBV9
CASSVGQLAKNIQYF
>NA|TRBJ1-1|TRBV7-9
CASSADRLSTEAFF
>TRBD1|TRBJ2-7|TRBV6-5
CASSFRGLDEQYF
>NA|TRBJ2-3|TRBV6-1
CASSVGQISTDTQYF
>TRBD2|TRBJ2-3|TRBV5-1
CASSLGGDTDTQYF
>TRBD1|TRBJ2-7|TRBV5-6
CASSLTGAIYEQYF
>NA|TRBJ2-5|TRBV15
CATSRDRGYGETQYF
>TRBD2|TRBJ2-7|TRBV10-3
CAISETGGQYF
>NA|TRBJ2-3|TRBV27
CASSLPGVADTQYF
>NA|TRBJ2-2|TRBV4-3
CASSGWKSNTGELFF
>NA|TRBJ1-3|TRBV19
CASSPMGALSGNTIYF
>NA|TRBJ2-3|TRBV7-9
CASSFSLVRDTQYF
>TRBD1|TRBJ1-3|TRBV15
CATSRVGQLISGNTIYF
>NA|TRBJ2-2|TRBV7-2
CASSWVGGSTGELFF
>TRBD2|TRBJ2-5|TRBV28
CASRLAGGQETQYF
>TRBD2|TRBJ2-2|TRBV30
CAWSVWGGFNTGELFF
>TRBD2|TRBJ2-7|TRBV28
CASSVYSSGRDEQYF
>NA|TRBJ2-1|TRBV6-5
CASSYGSGFYNEQFF
>NA|TRBJ1-2|TRBV30
CAWELASNYGYTF
>TRBD2|TRBJ2-5|TRBV11-3
CASSLTSGGGETQYF
>TRBD1|TRBJ2-1|TRBV19
CASRSDRSSYNEQFF
>NA|TRBJ1-2|TRBV10-3
CAISVDNRGYGYTF
>TRBD2|TRBJ2-1|TRBV29-1
CNGGSSYNEQFF
>NA|TRBJ1-3|TRBV28
CASSFRGNTIYF
>TRBD1|TRBJ1-6|TRBV27
CASSLRGQYNSPLHF
>TRBD2|TRBJ2-1|TRBV4-1
CASSQDPSGRDEQFF
>TRBD2|TRBJ2-1|TRBV6-5
CASSYRTSQFF
>NA|TRBJ1-5|TRBV21-1
CASSKEDRAEDSNQPQHF